The rows below give T cell receptor beta chains drawn from one sample of a study of shared clonotypes between healthy human individuals. Clones were read by immunoSEQ multiplex PCR, and TCRdb kept only the in-frame ones, dropping some. The table lists around 750,000 clones, around 74% of them singletons. Material for sequencing was memory CD4+ T cells sorted from blood. The receptor set was obtained from a woman in her thirties in good health. The CDR3 runs from the conserved cysteine through the conserved F or W. The D gene is left open where the match is weak. For some rows the clone size is stated as once, few or many, or as a class when expanded; others skip it.

-	TRBV28	TRBJ1-1	-	CASRGGLGMNTEAFF	TGTGCCAGCCGTGGGGGGCTCGGCATGAACACTGAAGCTTTCTTT
many	TRBV14	TRBJ1-3	-	CASSPTTAGNTIYF	TGTGCCAGCAGCCCGACGACGGCTGGAAACACCATATATTTT
few	TRBV6-4	TRBJ1-2	-	CASSDSDWSASPVSYTF	TGTGCCAGCAGTGACTCGGACTGGTCAGCTTCACCTGTGAGCTACACCTTC
-	TRBV18	TRBJ2-5	-	CASSPGHMETQYF	TGTGCCAGCTCACCCGGACACATGGAGACCCAGTACTTC
-	TRBV11-2	TRBJ2-1	-	CASSLESWGDQFF	TGTGCCAGCAGCTTAGAATCCTGGGGAGATCAGTTCTTC
-	TRBV7-8	TRBJ2-5	TRBD2	CASAVRREIETQYF	TGTGCCAGCGCCGTCAGGCGGGAGATCGAGACCCAGTACTTC
-	TRBV6-5	TRBJ1-1	-	CASSYKITGTNTEAFF	TGTGCCAGCAGTTACAAGATTACAGGGACGAACACTGAAGCTTTCTTT
-	TRBV6-6	TRBJ2-3	TRBD2	CASRRTSGTDTQYF	TGTGCCAGCAGACGGACTAGCGGGACAGATACGCAGTATTTT
once	TRBV5-6	TRBJ2-1	-	CASSSIGGYNEQFF	TGTGCCAGCAGCTCCATTGGGGGGTACAATGAGCAGTTCTTC
-	TRBV10-3	TRBJ1-4	-	CAIREGGGNEKLFF	TGTGCCATCCGGGAGGGAGGTGGGAATGAAAAACTGTTTTTT
-	TRBV11-2	TRBJ1-2	-	CASSLVYEGLEGYTF	TGTGCCAGCAGCTTAGTATATGAGGGCTTAGAGGGCTACACCTTC
-	TRBV6-1	TRBJ2-4	TRBD2	CASSGGLAGTKNIQYF	TGTGCCAGCAGTGGGGGACTAGCGGGAACCAAAAACATTCAGTACTTC
-	TRBV6-1	TRBJ1-2	TRBD1	CASSVGGTGSAGYTF	TGTGCCAGCAGTGTAGGCGGGACAGGGTCTGCCGGCTACACCTTC
-	TRBV19	TRBJ2-5	-	CASRSRDGDQETQYF	TGTGCCAGTAGGAGCCGGGACGGCGACCAAGAGACCCAGTACTTC
-	TRBV6-1	TRBJ2-1	-	CASSEDPVPYNEQFF	TGTGCCAGCAGTGAAGACCCTGTGCCCTACAATGAGCAGTTCTTC
-	TRBV15	TRBJ1-4	-	CATSIPPLGVEKLFF	TGTGCCACCAGCATACCGCCATTGGGGGTTGAAAAACTGTTTTTT
-	TRBV6-1	TRBJ2-1	-	CASSPGPTLNEQFF	TGTGCCAGCAGCCCGGGACCCACCTTAAATGAGCAGTTCTTC
-	TRBV14	TRBJ2-5	-	CASSQVLGTQGQETQYF	TGTGCCAGCAGCCAAGTCCTTGGGACACAAGGCCAAGAGACCCAGTACTTC
-	TRBV5-1	TRBJ2-3	-	CASSLGTGGDTQYF	TGCGCCAGCAGCTTGGGAACAGGAGGAGATACGCAGTATTTT
-	TRBV6-5	TRBJ1-4	TRBD1	CASTHGQGAREKLFF	TGTGCCAGCACCCACGGACAGGGGGCTAGGGAAAAACTGTTTTTT
-	TRBV7-8	TRBJ1-2	-	CASSLEVNYGYTF	TGTGCCAGCAGCTTAGAGGTTAACTATGGCTACACCTTC
-	TRBV10-3	TRBJ2-6	-	CAIRGRVEANVLTF	TGTGCCATACGAGGGCGAGTTGAGGCCAACGTCCTGACTTTC
-	TRBV4-2	TRBJ2-7	TRBD2	CASSHRRLAGDYEQYF	TGTGCCAGCAGCCACCGGAGACTAGCGGGAGACTACGAGCAGTACTTC
-	TRBV25-1	TRBJ2-7	TRBD1	CASSDRTGGHSYEQYF	TGTGCCAGCAGTGATAGGACAGGGGGCCACTCCTACGAGCAGTACTTC
once	TRBV20-1	TRBJ1-1	-	CSADGGGPAFF	TGCAGTGCAGACGGGGGGGGACCTGCTTTCTTT
-	TRBV2	TRBJ1-2	TRBD1	CASSSDRGLYGYTF	TGTGCCAGCAGTTCGGACAGGGGGCTGTATGGCTACACCTTC
-	TRBV7-2	TRBJ2-7	-	CASSLRYEQYF	TGTGCCAGCAGCTTACGGTACGAGCAGTACTTC
-	TRBV6-1	TRBJ2-4	TRBD1	CASRRQGTDNIQYF	TGTGCCAGCAGACGACAAGGGACAGATAACATTCAGTACTTC
once	TRBV2	TRBJ2-1	-	CASLNGQIYNEQFF	TGTGCCAGCCTGAACGGACAGATATACAATGAGCAGTTCTTC
-	TRBV2	TRBJ1-1	-	CASSAGTNTEAFF	TGTGCCAGCAGTGCGGGCACGAACACTGAAGCTTTCTTT
many	TRBV5-4	TRBJ2-1	-	CASSPSTISYNEQFF	TGTGCCAGCTCCCCCTCAACAATCTCCTACAATGAGCAGTTCTTC
-	TRBV7-8	TRBJ2-7	-	CASTQSPGKNGYEQYF	TGTGCCAGCACTCAATCCCCGGGGAAGAATGGCTACGAGCAGTACTTC
-	TRBV7-9	TRBJ1-2	TRBD1	CASTINRGAHYGYTF	TGTGCCAGCACCATCAACAGGGGGGCCCACTATGGCTACACCTTC
-	TRBV9	TRBJ2-1	-	CASSVGTTPFEQFF	TGTGCCAGCAGCGTAGGGACAACCCCCTTTGAGCAGTTCTTC
few	TRBV5-1	TRBJ2-3	TRBD1	CASSEGQGIVTDTQYF	TGCGCCAGCAGCGAAGGACAGGGGATCGTCACAGATACGCAGTATTTT
-	TRBV30	TRBJ2-7	-	CAWSGFGTTPYEQYF	TGTGCCTGGAGTGGGTTTGGGACAACCCCCTACGAGCAGTACTTC
-	TRBV7-2	TRBJ2-7	-	CASSQGGSLYEQYF	TGTGCCAGCAGCCAAGGGGGGAGTCTATACGAGCAGTACTTC
many	TRBV10-3	TRBJ2-7	-	CAISESWDPPSEQYF	TGTGCCATCAGTGAGTCTTGGGATCCCCCCTCCGAGCAGTACTTC
-	TRBV11-2	TRBJ1-1	-	CASSLVKGQVNTEAFF	TGTGCCAGCAGCTTAGTGAAGGGGCAAGTGAACACTGAAGCTTTCTTT
once	TRBV19	TRBJ2-5	TRBD1	CASNPDRGGKTQYF	TGTGCCAGTAACCCGGACAGGGGCGGAAAGACCCAGTACTTC
few	TRBV19	TRBJ1-3	-	CASSLSRDTSGNTIYF	TGTGCCAGTAGTTTGAGCCGGGACACCTCTGGAAACACCATATATTTT